The 9 T cell receptor beta chains presented below share a single source sample, sequenced in a study of PD-L1 blockade in urothelial cancer. Assay: immunoSEQ multiplex PCR; the TCRdb copy retains only in-frame clones and omits some. The data show about 90,000 clones, roughly 90% seen once. Specimen: PBMCs, collected around atezolizumab (anti-PD-L1) treatment. The receptor set was obtained from a man between 60 and 75 years old with urothelial cancer.

The CDR3 reads CASSLKPRDRGYNEQFF. Written as DNA, the CDR3 is TGTGCCAGCAGCCTCAAACCCCGGGACAGAGGATACAATGAGCAGTTCTTC. The chain is built from TRBV7-8 and TRBJ2-1; 7 nucleotides match TRBD1. CDR1 SGHVS and CDR2 FQNEAQ come from the germline V gene. V was pared by 5 bases and J by 4 bases, with 14 bases of the junction left unmatched. This CDR3 has 17 amino acids.

The chain combines TRBV7-9 with TRBJ2-1; a possible D gene is TRBD2 (5 bases). Germline CDR1 is SEHNR and CDR2 is FQNEAQ (reference sequence). There are 16 residues in the CDR3. V lost 1 base, J lost 2 bases, and 12 bases lay in between. The chain's CDR3 is CASSLVPGIPYNEQFF. The CDR3 DNA is TGTGCCAGCAGCTTAGTCCCGGGGATCCCCTACAATGAGCAGTTCTTC.

This sequence joins TRBV5-1 and TRBJ2-7; 10 nucleotides align to TRBD2. V lost 3 bases, J lost 6 bases, and 6 bases stayed unmatched. The CDR3 contains 14 residues. CDR1 is SGHRS, CDR2 YFSETQ, per germline. In DNA, the CDR3 is TGCGCCAGCAGCTCCGGGACTAGCGAGTCCGAGCAGTACTTC. This sequence encodes CASSSGTSESEQYF.

The rearrangement links TRBV15 to TRBJ1-6; D remains ambiguous. CDR3 size: 14 residues. With 0 bases removed from V and 10 bases from J, the gap between germline ends came to 10 bases. CDR1 and CDR2 (germline): LNHNV, YYDKDF (reference sequence). The CDR3 sequence is CATSRDGSGSPLHF. Written as DNA, the CDR3 is TGTGCCACCAGCAGAGATGGGTCCGGGTCACCCCTCCACTTT.

V usage is TRBV18 and J usage is TRBJ2-7; tentatively, D is TRBD2 (7 bases). Between the trimmed V and J ends, which lost 1 base and 7 bases, there was a span of 14 bases. The length of the CDR3 is 14 residues. In germline, CDR1 is KGHSH, CDR2 LQKENI. In DNA, the CDR3 is TGTGCCAGCTCACCACTCGTCGGGGGGCGAGAGCAGTACTTC. Protein product: CASSPLVGGREQYF.

The chain uses TRBV10-2 and TRBJ1-1, with D possibly being TRBD1 (6 bases). The germline V gene encodes CDR1 WSHSY and CDR2 SAAADI. The CDR3 is made up of 15 amino acids. Trimming cost V 5 bases and J 1 base, with 14 bases left between them. The CDR3, as DNA: TGCGCCAGCAGTCTACAGGGTTTGGGGAACACTGAAGCTTTCTTT. Encoded protein: CASSLQGLGNTEAFF.

The chain combines TRBV27 with TRBJ2-1; tentatively, D is TRBD1 (6 bases). The CDR3 is 13 amino acids. Germline V gives CDR1 MNHEY, CDR2 SMNVEV (reference sequence). V lost 6 bases to trimming and J lost 7 bases, with 13 bases between them. Written as DNA, the CDR3 is TGTGCCAGCAGCCAGGGGCTGGGAAATGAGCAGTTCTTC. Translated, it gives CASSQGLGNEQFF.

The chain is built from TRBV4-1 and TRBJ2-5; tentatively, D is TRBD2 (5 bases). Trimming took 4 bases from V and 1 from J, leaving 13 bases between them. Germline V gives CDR1 MGHRA, CDR2 YSYEKL. This CDR3 contains 15 residues. The DNA of the CDR3 is TGCGCCAGCAGCCCCACTAGTGGATTCCAAGAGACCCAGTACTTC. This codes for CASSPTSGFQETQYF.

This sequence joins TRBV30 and TRBJ2-3, with D unresolved. The CDR3 consists of 21 residues. Trimming cost V 2 bases and J 0 bases, with 30 bases left between them. CDR1 is GTSNPN, CDR2 SVGIG, per germline (reference sequence). CDR3 amino acids: CAWSSSPLFTRYPSSTDTQYF. DNA of the CDR3: TGTGCCTGGAGTTCGTCCCCCCTTTTCACGAGGTATCCTTCTAGCACAGATACGCAGTATTTT. Variable domain in full (rest from reference TRBV30 and TRBJ2-3): SQTIHQWPATLVQPVGSPLSLECTVEGTSNPNLYWYRQAAGRGLQLLFYSVGIGQISSEVPQNLSASRPQDRQFILSSKKLLLSDSGFYLCAWSSSPLFTRYPSSTDTQYFGPGTRLTVL.